The 27 T cell receptor beta chains given below trace back to one sample, sequenced in a study of T cell changes during pregnancy in multiple sclerosis. Measured with immunoSEQ multiplex PCR; TCRdb has only the in-frame clones, and not every one. The data show roughly 79,000 clones, around 93% seen once. This sample comprised peripheral blood, obtained in the second trimester of pregnancy. These receptors originate from a female donor in good health, enrolled as a control in a pregnancy study.

The genes are TRBV4-2 and TRBJ1-5; 8 bases map to TRBD1. V trimming: 0 bases; J trimming: 10 bases; junction bases outside the gene matches: 11. Germline assignment: CDR1 LGHNA and CDR2 YNFKEQ. The CDR3 length is 16 residues. CDR3 amino acids: CASSQDEGQGARPQHF. The CDR3 nucleotides are TGTGCCAGCAGCCAAGATGAAGGACAGGGCGCTCGACCCCAGCATTTT.

This clone was observed once. This sequence joins TRBV2 and TRBJ2-2, with D possibly matching TRBD1 (6 bases). Germline V gene data show CDR1 as SNHLY and CDR2 as FYNNEI. The ends were cut back, 4 bases at V and 5 bases at J, with 11 bases in the middle. The CDR3 runs 14 residues. In DNA, the CDR3 is TGTGCCAGCAGTGTGGACAGCGATACCGGGGAGCTGTTTTTT. Protein: CASSVDSDTGELFF. The entire variable domain, with the rest obtained from reference TRBV2 and TRBJ2-2, is as follows: EPEVTQTPSHQVTQMGQEVILRCVPISNHLYFYWYRQILGQKVEFLVSFYNNEISEKSEIFDDQFSVERPDGSNFTLKIRSTKLEDSAMYFCASSVDSDTGELFFGEGSRLTVL.

This clone was counted a single time. Distinct nucleotide sequences in the sample also encode this CDR3. The V and J genes are TRBV6-5 and TRBJ1-5; TRBD1 aligns across 7 bases. Germline V CDR1 and CDR2: MNHEY, SVGAGI. The CDR3 length is 14 residues. The ends lost 6 bases at V and 0 bases at J; junction bases unmatched: 2. CDR3 sequence: CASSPGGSNQPQHF. In DNA, the CDR3 is TGTGCCAGCAGCCCAGGGGGTAGCAATCAGCCCCAGCATTTT.

V is TRBV5-4 and J is TRBJ1-1, with D possibly matching TRBD1 (5 bases). CDR3 length equals 16 residues. Germline values: CDR1 SGHNT, CDR2 YYREEE (reference sequence). Trimming left V 10 bases short and J 4 bases short, with 26 bases between. The CDR3 sequence: CAATRLRDSGITEAFF. As DNA, the CDR3 is TGTGCCGCCACCCGCCTCCGGGACTCGGGGATCACTGAAGCTTTCTTT.

This clone was seen only once. The chain combines TRBV7-2 with TRBJ2-3; 9 bases are a match to TRBD1. With 2 bases clipped from V and 6 bases from J, the junction kept 9 bases outside the gene matches. Germline CDR1 and CDR2: SGHTA and FQGNSA. This CDR3 spans 16 amino acids. The CDR3: CASSLTGGVGGDTQYF. The DNA of the CDR3 is TGTGCCAGCAGCTTAACAGGGGGCGTGGGTGGGGATACGCAGTATTTT.

This sequence joins TRBV7-9 and TRBJ1-2; TRBD1 might be the D (6 bases). Trimming left V 7 bases short and J 6 bases short, with 18 bases between. CDR1 SEHNR and CDR2 FQNEAQ come from the germline V gene (reference sequence). This CDR3 comprises 14 residues. The CDR3 region is CASTPSGGRDGYTF. CDR3 DNA: TGTGCCAGCACCCCGTCGGGGGGCCGGGATGGCTACACCTTC.

This rearrangement joins TRBV21-1 to TRBJ1-1. TRBV21-1 is an annotated pseudogene. CDR3 length: 15 residues. The DNA of the CDR3 is TGTGCCAGCAGCTGTGGAGGGGGGGGCAGTTGGGAAGCTTTCTTT. Its translation: CASSCGGGGSWEAFF.

This sequence joins TRBV6-5 and TRBJ1-1; possible D gene TRBD1, 5 bases. Germline lookup yields CDR1 MNHEY and CDR2 SVGAGI. This CDR3 is built from 11 residues. V lost 5 bases and J 7 bases, leaving 8 bases between the germline ends. Here the CDR3 DNA reads TGTGCCAGCAGTCGACAGAATGAAGCTTTCTTT. As protein: CASSRQNEAFF.

The chain uses TRBV9 and TRBJ1-2; 8 bases align to TRBD1. The germline V gene encodes CDR1 SGDLS and CDR2 YYNGEE. The CDR3 consists of 11 residues. With V trimmed by 5 bases and J by 11 bases, 5 bases remained unmatched. CDR3 region: CASRTGESYTF. For the CDR3, the DNA is TGTGCCAGCAGGACAGGGGAATCGTACACCTTC.

The chain combines TRBV9 with TRBJ2-3; 10 bases align to TRBD2. In germline, CDR1 is SGDLS, CDR2 YYNGEE. V shed 4 bases, J shed 4 bases, and the junction held 6 bases outside the gene matches. The CDR3 runs to 15 residues. Here the CDR3 DNA reads TGTGCCAGCAGCTTAGCGGGGGGCCAGGCAGATACGCAGTATTTT. Residues: CASSLAGGQADTQYF.

The chain employs TRBV4-3 and TRBJ1-3, with D unresolved. There are 16 residues in the CDR3. Germline-derived CDR1 and CDR2 are LGHNA and YSLEER. V was trimmed by 0 bases and J by 2 bases, leaving 11 bases between them. CDR3: CASSQDHGDPGNTIYF. CDR3 coding DNA: TGCGCCAGCAGCCAAGATCATGGAGACCCTGGAAACACCATATATTTT.

The chain carries TRBV30 and TRBJ2-7, with 8 bases aligning to TRBD1. The trim removed 3 bases at V and 3 bases at J, leaving 4 bases unmatched. The CDR3 consists of 13 residues. CDR1 and CDR2 (germline): GTSNPN, SVGIG (reference sequence). The CDR3 is CAWRPGQDYEQYF. CDR3 DNA: TGTGCCTGGAGACCGGGACAGGACTACGAGCAGTACTTC.

The V gene is TRBV6-1, the J gene TRBJ2-7, with D perhaps matching TRBD2 (6 bases). CDR1 is MNHNS and CDR2 is SASEGT in the germline V gene. The CDR3 length is 11 residues. Trimming left V 7 bases short and J 6 bases short, with 10 bases between. For the CDR3, the DNA is TGTGCCAGCACTTTCGGGAGCGAGCAGTACTTC. This sequence encodes CASTFGSEQYF.

The V and J genes are TRBV7-3 and TRBJ1-2; TRBD1 matches at 7 bases. The V and J ends lost 5 bases and 5 bases, in that order; junction bases with no gene match: 11. The CDR3 is 15 amino acids. CDR1 is SGHTA and CDR2 is FQGTGA in the germline V gene. The CDR3 DNA reads TGTGCCAGCAGCCTTGGACAGGAGAGGAGTTATGGCTACACCTTC. Residues: CASSLGQERSYGYTF.

The chain is built from TRBV11-2 and TRBJ1-2; D might be TRBD1 (5 bases). Deletions cut 4 bases from V and 5 bases from J, with 14 bases between. The CDR3 has 14 residues. CDR1 and CDR2 (germline): SGHAT, FQNNGV. The CDR3 spells CASSYGGDGYGYTF. As DNA, the CDR3 is TGTGCCAGCAGCTATGGGGGGGATGGTTATGGCTACACCTTC.

As concerns this clone: The same CDR3 can be traced to other DNA sequences in this sample. The V and J genes are TRBV7-9 and TRBJ1-2, with D perhaps TRBD1 (6 bases). Germline CDR1 SEHNR, CDR2 FQNEAQ (reference sequence). This CDR3 is 12 amino acids long. Trimming shortened V by 1 base and J by 8 bases, and 8 bases separated the two germline ends. CDR3 sequence reads: CASSLEGDGYTF. The CDR3 region has the DNA TGTGCCAGCAGCTTAGAGGGGGACGGCTACACCTTC. Supplemented by reference TRBV7-9 and TRBJ1-2, the full variable domain reads DTGVSQNPRHKITKRGQNVTFRCDPISEHNRLYWYRQTLGQGPEFLTYFQNEAQLEKSRLLSDRFSAERPKGSFSTLEIQRTEQGDSAMYLCASSLEGDGYTFGSGTRLTVV.

CDR3 nucleotides: TGTGCCAGCAGCTTGGGGGGGACAAATCAGCCCCAGCATTTT. Its translation is CASSLGGTNQPQHF. V gene TRBV5-4 combines with J gene TRBJ1-5, with D perhaps TRBD1 (6 bases). CDR3 length: 14 residues. Germline V gene data show CDR1 as SGHNT and CDR2 as YYREEE (reference sequence). The germline V and J ends were trimmed by 0 bases and 4 bases, with 8 bases remaining between them.

In the case of this clone: A junction boundary mismatches the germline segment, possibly from a read error. V usage is TRBV5-1 and J usage is TRBJ2-2; TRBD1 aligns across 9 bases. CDR1 and CDR2 from the germline V gene are SGHRS and YFSETQ. CDR3 length equals 16 residues. The CDR3 loop is CASSLQGAPKTGELFF. The CDR3 DNA follows: TGCGCCAGCAGCTTACAGGGGGCGCCGAAGACCGGGGAGCTGTTTTTT.

The chain combines TRBV2 with TRBJ1-1; no clear D gene. CDR1 is SNHLY and CDR2 is FYNNEI in the germline V gene. Trimming took off 2 bases at V and 9 bases at J, with 13 bases between the two ends. The CDR3 sequence is 13 residues long. The CDR3 coding sequence is TGTGCCAGCAGTGAATATGCGGGAGGGCAAGCTTTCTTT. Translating it yields CASSEYAGGQAFF.

The V call is TRBV7-2, the J call TRBJ1-1; tentative D call: TRBD1 (6 bases). The CDR3 spans 14 residues. The germline V gene has CDR1 SGHTA and CDR2 FQGNSA. V was shortened by 4 bases and J by 3 bases, with 12 bases between the two germline ends. CDR3 sequence (DNA): TGTGCCAGCAGCTCAATGGACAGTTACACTGAAGCTTTCTTT. Protein product: CASSSMDSYTEAFF.

The chain combines TRBV27 with TRBJ1-6; TRBD1 is a possible D gene (6 bases). Germline V gives CDR1 MNHEY, CDR2 SMNVEV (reference sequence). Trimming stripped 6 bases from V and 7 bases from J, with 13 bases between. The CDR3 runs 14 residues. The CDR3 DNA follows: TGTGCCAGCAGCCACCAGGGGAGCAATTCACCCCTCCACTTT. It specifies CASSHQGSNSPLHF.

This clone was picked up one time. The chain recombines TRBV5-8 with TRBJ2-7; perhaps TRBD2 as D (6 bases). V was shortened by 4 bases and J by 3 bases, with 17 bases between the two germline ends. The CDR3 has 15 amino acids. Germline V gene lookup returns CDR1 SGHTS and CDR2 YDEGEE. CDR3 in amino acids: CASSLLVRGSYEQYF. CDR3 in DNA: TGTGCCAGCAGCCTCCTCGTGCGGGGAAGCTACGAGCAGTACTTC.

V is TRBV19 and J is TRBJ2-7; 12 nucleotides agree with TRBD2. V lost 6 bases, J lost 0 bases, and 12 bases stayed unmatched. Per the germline V gene, CDR1 is LNHDA and CDR2 is SQIVND (reference sequence). This CDR3 region has 18 residues. The CDR3 nucleotides are TGTGCCAGTAGCCCCCAGACTAGCGGGGGCTTCTTCTCCTACGAGCAGTACTTC. Its protein is CASSPQTSGGFFSYEQYF.

This clone was observed a single time. This rearrangement joins TRBV11-2 to TRBJ1-3; D remains unclear. The CDR3 loop spans 16 amino acids. The V and J ends lost 2 bases and 0 bases respectively, with 11 bases between them. Germline V lookup: CDR1 SGHAT, CDR2 FQNNGV. This chain's CDR3 is CASSLWEGISGNTIYF. CDR3 DNA: TGTGCCAGCAGCTTATGGGAGGGAATCTCTGGAAACACCATATATTTT.

The V and J genes are TRBV4-2 and TRBJ1-5; D gene ambiguous. V was shortened by 3 bases and J by 10 bases, with 13 bases between the two germline ends. The CDR3 spans 13 residues. CDR1 LGHNA and CDR2 YNFKEQ come from the germline V gene. DNA of the CDR3: TGTGCCAGCAGCCAGAGGCTCTTTGGACCCCAGCATTTT. Translated: CASSQRLFGPQHF.

This sequence joins TRBV25-1 and TRBJ1-1; D remains ambiguous. Trimming shortened V by 4 bases and J by 4 bases, and 4 bases separated the two germline ends. This CDR3 is built from 11 residues. CDR1 MGHDK and CDR2 SYGVNS come from the germline V gene. The CDR3 region has the DNA TGTGCCAGCAGTGGGGCCACTGAAGCTTTCTTT. It is translated as CASSGATEAFF.

As regards this clone: Other nucleotide sequences from this sample produce the same CDR3. The chain links TRBV2 to TRBJ1-1, with 12 bases aligning to TRBD1. Germline lookup yields CDR1 SNHLY and CDR2 FYNNEI. This CDR3 comprises 13 residues. Trimming removed 9 bases from V and 5 bases from J; junction bases left unmatched: 4. CDR3 sequence (DNA): TGTGCCAGGGGACAGGGGGCGAGGACTGAAGCTTTCTTT. Translating gives CARGQGARTEAFF.